This T cell receptor (beta chain) was sequenced for a study of T cell responses to AZD1222 COVID-19 vaccine. Some clones are missing from TCRdb's copy, which holds only in-frame ones; the method was immunoSEQ multiplex PCR. Among tens of thousands of clones, roughly 90% were seen once, and the ten largest hold about 1.3%. The study, taken as a whole, reports: Spike-specific TCR depth and breadth grew after two AZD1222 doses. Epitopes outside B.1.351 and B.1.1.7 mutated regions reportedly drew nearly half of spike TCRs. It was only after the peak T cell response that any repertoires were sampled.

A note on this clone: The antigen is not known.

V dropped 7 bases and J dropped 5 bases, with 14 bases sitting between them. The CDR3 is made up of 13 amino acids. Germline loops: CDR1 SEHNR, CDR2 FQNEAQ (reference sequence). The sequence came from an adult who received the AZD1222 COVID-19 vaccine. The chain recombines TRBV7-9 with TRBJ2-5; D may correspond to TRBD1 or TRBD2 (5 bases each). Material: peripheral blood, obtained 28 days after the second AZD1222 dose. CDR3 loop: CASNRGSQETQYF. DNA for the CDR3: TGTGCCAGCAACCGGGGCAGTCAGGAGACCCAGTACTTC.